This is a list of T cell receptor beta chains from one sample in a study of spatial heterogeneity in lung cancer. TCRdb called the 5' RACE reads again in MiXCR, with one record for every CDR3 protein. The sample has about 50,000 distinct CDR3 sequences, around 7.7% seen once; the top ten hold approximately 40%. This specimen consisted of PBMCs, obtained at follow-up. Receptors were obtained from a female donor with early-stage non-small cell lung cancer. Each CDR3 is given with its conserved first and last residue. A D gene is named only where the DNA matches it firmly. Size is stated for part of the rows, as once, few or many counts, or as a class when the clone is expanded.

j_call d_call v_call clone_size cdr3_nt cdr3_aa
TRBJ1-4 . TRBV14 few TGTGCCAGCAGCCAGAGGAGAACCGGGACCGGAGAGGCTAATGAAAAACTGTTTTTT CASSQRRTGTGEANEKLFF
TRBJ2-7 TRBD2 TRBV10-3 . TGTGCCATCAGTGATAACGCGGGGGGGCCAAGGGAGCAGTACTTC CAISDNAGGPREQYF
TRBJ2-4 TRBD2 TRBV5-1 many TGCGCCAGCAGCCTGATGTTAGCGGGGGGTCAAAACATTCAGTACTTC CASSLMLAGGQNIQYF
TRBJ2-5 . TRBV5-4 many TGTGCCAGCAGCATAGACAGCGGGCAAGAGACCCAGTACTTC CASSIDSGQETQYF
TRBJ1-1 . TRBV7-2 many TGTGCCAGCAGCTCCCGAATGGGGACTGAAGCTTTCTTT CASSSRMGTEAFF
TRBJ1-5 TRBD1 TRBV5-1 many TGCGCCAGCAGCTTGGAGCCAGGGGGGATGGGACAGCCCCAGCATTTT CASSLEPGGMGQPQHF
TRBJ2-2 TRBD2 TRBV24-1 many TGTGCCACCAGCTCGGGAGGGTGGTATGAGAGGGACACCGGGGAGCTGTTTTTT CATSSGGWYERDTGELFF
TRBJ2-2 . TRBV4-2 many TGTGCCAGCAGCTTCGACCGGGACCAGAACACCGGGGAGCTGTTTTTT CASSFDRDQNTGELFF
TRBJ1-4 . TRBV7-7 many TGTGCCAGCAGCTTCGACAGCCATGAAAAACTGTTTTTT CASSFDSHEKLFF
TRBJ1-2 . TRBV20-1 many TGCAGTGCGAAAGGTGGACTTCTAGCTAACTATGGCTACACCTTC CSAKGGLLANYGYTF
TRBJ1-5 . TRBV3-1 . TGTGCCAGCAGCCAACTAGGGGAGCCCCAGCATTTT CASSQLGEPQHF
TRBJ1-1 . TRBV9 many TGTGCCAGCAGCGTAGGGACAGCGGGTATGAACACTGAAGCTTTCTTT CASSVGTAGMNTEAFF
TRBJ1-2 . TRBV2 many TGTGCCAGCAGTGAAGACAGGGCTAACTATGGCTACACCTTC CASSEDRANYGYTF
TRBJ2-3 . TRBV12-5 many TGTGCTAGTGGTTTGGTAAGGGATGGGTCGGTAGCAGATACGCAGTATTTT CASGLVRDGSVADTQYF
TRBJ2-7 . TRBV25-1 . TGTGCCAGCAGTGAATATGTGGGCAACGAGCAGTACTTC CASSEYVGNEQYF
TRBJ2-3 . TRBV2 . TGTGCCAGCAGTAGGCAGCGGACCCCAGATACGCAGTATTTT CASSRQRTPDTQYF
TRBJ1-2 . TRBV3-1 . TGTGCCAGCAGCCAGGGGGTATACTATGGCTACACCTTC CASSQGVYYGYTF
TRBJ1-2 TRBD1 TRBV20-1 many TGCAGTGGATGGACAGGGACGAACTATGGCTACACCTTC CSGWTGTNYGYTF
TRBJ2-4 TRBD1 TRBV20-1 many TGCAGTGCTAGACGACCAGGACAGGGCCGGGCCAAAAACATTCAGTACTTC CSARRPGQGRAKNIQYF
TRBJ2-5 TRBD1 TRBV6-1 many TGTGCCAGCGAGGACAGGGATAAAGAGACCCAGTACTTC CASEDRDKETQYF
TRBJ1-5 . TRBV6-1 many TGTGCCAGCAGTGACAGGGAAAAGGGCAATCAGCCCCAGCATTTT CASSDREKGNQPQHF
TRBJ1-5 TRBD1 TRBV20-1 many TGCAGTGCTTCGGGACAGGGAAGGAATCAGCCCCAGCATTTT CSASGQGRNQPQHF
TRBJ1-3 . TRBV10-3 . TGTGCCATCAGTAACCGGACGGGGGACACCATATATTTT CAISNRTGDTIYF
TRBJ2-3 TRBD1 TRBV12-3/TRBV12-4 . TGTGCCAGCACTAGGACAGGGTTAACAGATACGCAGTATTTT CASTRTGLTDTQYF
TRBJ2-1 . TRBV24-1 many TGTGCCACCAGTGAGGTTGACAGGGAGCAGTTCTTC CATSEVDREQFF
TRBJ2-7 TRBD2 TRBV20-1 many TGCAGTGCTACGGGGGGCTACGAGCAGTACTTC CSATGGYEQYF
TRBJ2-2 . TRBV20-1 many TGCAATCCGAGCACCGGGGAGCTGTTTTTT CNPSTGELFF
TRBJ2-3 . TRBV5-1 . TGCGCCAGCAGCTTGGAGACTAGTGGAAATACGCAGTATTTT CASSLETSGNTQYF
TRBJ2-5 . TRBV5-1 many TGCGCCAGCAGCCTGGGACTACGGGGGCGAGAGACCCAGTACTTC CASSLGLRGRETQYF
TRBJ2-5 . TRBV7-2 many TGTGCCAGCAGCCCAAACCCGGGACTGGGGTCAGAGACCCAGTACTTC CASSPNPGLGSETQYF
TRBJ1-1 . TRBV7-9 . TGTGCCAGCAAGAAAGAAGACAGCGGCGGTAGAGCTTTCTTT CASKKEDSGGRAFF
TRBJ1-4 . TRBV20-1 . TGCAGTGCGAGGACGGGGACGGATGAAAAACTGTTTTTT CSARTGTDEKLFF
TRBJ1-1 . TRBV3-1 many TGTGCCAGCAGCCAAGTAGGTCGGGGACCTGAAGCTTTCTTT CASSQVGRGPEAFF
TRBJ2-7 . TRBV5-4 few TGTGCCAGCAGTATTGGGGCGAAAAATGCCTACGAGCAGTACTTC CASSIGAKNAYEQYF
TRBJ2-3 . TRBV12-3/TRBV12-4 many TGTGCCAGCAGTTTCGGCGGGGGACAGAATACGCAGTATTTT CASSFGGGQNTQYF
TRBJ2-1 TRBD2 TRBV20-1 . TGCAGTGCTAGAGTCGAACGGACTAGCGATTACAATGAGCAGTTCTTC CSARVERTSDYNEQFF
TRBJ2-7 . TRBV7-9 many TGTGCCAGCAGTCGCCCTGGACTCGAGGTCGGCGAGCAGTACTTC CASSRPGLEVGEQYF